A selection of T cell receptor beta chains follows, all from one sample in a study of PD-1 blockade in classical Hodgkin lymphoma. Sequencing was performed with immunoSEQ multiplex PCR; in TCRdb, only in-frame clones are kept and a portion is missing. Found here are roughly 430 clones, around 80% of them singletons; the top ten hold around 37%. This specimen was CD8+ T cells from blood, taken at baseline. Source of these receptors: a human donor with classical Hodgkin lymphoma. Both conserved end residues are part of each CDR3. A D gene is named only where the DNA matches it firmly. Some rows have no size entry. The others give once, few or many, or a class for an expanded clone.

d_call	v_call	j_call	clone_size	cdr3_nt	cdr3_aa
-	TRBV19	TRBJ1-1	-	TGTGCCAGTAGTATGCAGGGGTTGCAGAACACTGAAGCTTTCTTT	CASSMQGLQNTEAFF
-	TRBV7-9	TRBJ1-2	-	TGTGCCAGCAGCTTATTTAAGGGGAGCGACTATGGCTACACCTTC	CASSLFKGSDYGYTF
-	TRBV11-1	TRBJ1-2	-	TGTGCCAGCAGCCAGACTTTATCAGCTAACTATGGCTACACCTTC	CASSQTLSANYGYTF
-	TRBV25-1	TRBJ2-7	-	TGTGCCAGCGGGATAGGAGGGTTGTACGAGCAGTACTTC	CASGIGGLYEQYF
TRBD1	TRBV13	TRBJ1-6	-	TGTGCCAGCAGCTTGCCGCCGGGACAGGGGTTCTCACCCCTCCACTTT	CASSLPPGQGFSPLHF
-	TRBV7-2	TRBJ2-1	-	TGTGCCAGCAGCTTATTTGGGCGGAGAGATAATGAGCAGTTCTTC	CASSLFGRRDNEQFF
-	TRBV2	TRBJ1-6	-	TGTGCCAGCAGTGAGGCGGACTATAATTCACCCCTCCACTTT	CASSEADYNSPLHF
-	TRBV4-1	TRBJ2-1	-	TGCGCCAGCAGCCAAGAAAAAGGGCCTTCCTACAATGAGCAGTTCTTC	CASSQEKGPSYNEQFF
TRBD2	TRBV5-4	TRBJ2-3	-	TGTGCCCGCAAGCGGGGGAGACTTTCGCAGTATTTT	CARKRGRLSQYF
TRBD1	TRBV5-1	TRBJ1-2	-	TGCGCCAGCAGCTTGGGACAGGGTATCGTCTACACCTTC	CASSLGQGIVYTF
TRBD1	TRBV7-9	TRBJ2-7	-	TGTGCCAGCGGCGGGGACAGGGGAGGAGAGCAGTACTTC	CASGGDRGGEQYF
-	TRBV27	TRBJ2-7	-	TGTGCCAGCAGTACCATAGACAGGAGCTCCTACGAGCAGTACTTC	CASSTIDRSSYEQYF
-	TRBV6-5	TRBJ2-7	few	TGTGCCAGCAGTTATGGCTCTACAGGGAACGAGCAGTACTTC	CASSYGSTGNEQYF
-	TRBV7-9	TRBJ2-1	-	TGTGCCAGCAGGGACAGTTACAATGAGCAGTTCTTC	CASRDSYNEQFF
-	TRBV11-2	TRBJ2-1	-	TGTGCCAGCTCCCAGGGCCCTCCCATGGGGAATGAGCAGTTCTTC	CASSQGPPMGNEQFF
-	TRBV5-6	TRBJ2-1	-	TGTGCCAGCTTCGCTAACAATGAGCAGTTCTTC	CASFANNEQFF
-	TRBV5-4	TRBJ1-6	-	TGTGCCAGCAGCTTGGCCTATAATTCACCCCTCCACTTT	CASSLAYNSPLHF
-	TRBV27	TRBJ2-3	-	TGTGCCAGCAGTTTAATTCCCATGGATACGCAGTATTTT	CASSLIPMDTQYF
-	TRBV19	TRBJ1-5	-	TGTGCCAGTAGTATCCCGCCTGACATCTATAGCAATCAGCCCCAGCATTTT	CASSIPPDIYSNQPQHF
-	TRBV2	TRBJ2-1	-	TGTGCCACCCCTACCCTGGACGCGAGCTCCTACAATGAGCAGTTCTTC	CATPTLDASSYNEQFF
-	TRBV7-6	TRBJ2-2	-	TGTGCCAGCAGCTTAGAGTGGGGTGACACCGGGGAGCTGTTTTTT	CASSLEWGDTGELFF
TRBD2	TRBV27	TRBJ2-7	-	TGTGCCAGCAGTTTAGGTCCCCTAGCGGGGACCACCTACGAGCAGTACTTC	CASSLGPLAGTTYEQYF
-	TRBV7-9	TRBJ1-4	few	TGTGCCAGCAGCCCCGGACAGAGTAATGAAAAACTGTTTTTT	CASSPGQSNEKLFF
-	TRBV9	TRBJ1-2	-	TGTGCCAGCAGCGTAGCAGGCAGGGGTGCTGGCTACACCTTC	CASSVAGRGAGYTF
-	TRBV9	TRBJ2-3	hyperexpanded	TGTGCCAGCAGAATGTCCGATGGGCATGAAGATACGCAGTATTTT	CASRMSDGHEDTQYF
-	TRBV7-2	TRBJ2-3	-	TGTGCCAGCAGTTTCGGAGGGGACCCCGCATACACAGATACGCAGTATTTT	CASSFGGDPAYTDTQYF
-	TRBV28	TRBJ1-6	few	TGTGCCAGCAGTTGCTGGCCAGAAACTTATAATTCACCCCTCCACTTT	CASSCWPETYNSPLHF
-	TRBV4-3	TRBJ1-2	-	TGCGCCAGCAGCCAGAACAGGGAAAACTCCGGCTACACCTTC	CASSQNRENSGYTF
TRBD2	TRBV27	TRBJ2-1	-	TGTGCCAGCAGTCTGCGGGAGGGCCGGGACAATGAGCAGTTCTTC	CASSLREGRDNEQFF
-	TRBV4-2	TRBJ1-1	few	TGTGCCAGCAGAACGGACACTGAAGCTTTCTTT	CASRTDTEAFF
TRBD1	TRBV27	TRBJ1-1	-	TGTGCCAGCAGTCCCCTGGGACAGGGTTACACTGAAGCTTTCTTT	CASSPLGQGYTEAFF
TRBD2	TRBV7-6	TRBJ2-7	few	TGTGCCAGCAGCTATGGGACTAGAGCGAGCGCCTACGAGCAGTACTTC	CASSYGTRASAYEQYF